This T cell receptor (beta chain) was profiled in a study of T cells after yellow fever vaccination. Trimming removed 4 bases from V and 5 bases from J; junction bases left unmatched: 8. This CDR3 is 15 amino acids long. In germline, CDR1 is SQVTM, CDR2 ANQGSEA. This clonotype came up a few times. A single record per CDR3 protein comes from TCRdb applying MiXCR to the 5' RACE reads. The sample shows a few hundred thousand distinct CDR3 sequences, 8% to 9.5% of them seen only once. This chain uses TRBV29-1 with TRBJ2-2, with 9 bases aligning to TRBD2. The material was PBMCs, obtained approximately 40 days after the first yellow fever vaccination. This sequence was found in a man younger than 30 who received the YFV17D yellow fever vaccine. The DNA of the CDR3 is TGCAGCGTTGGTGGCGGGGGGGCGAGGACCGGGGAGCTGTTTTTT. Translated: CSVGGGGARTGELFF.